The source of this TCR beta chain is a study of technical replicates of blood from several donors (dated by TCRdb to 2017 to 2019). Library generation was performed with the immunoSEQ multiplex PCR assay. TCRdb holds this immuneACCESS table with in-frame rearrangements only. Some clones are missing; in checked studies, unresolved V genes explain under half, and the rest has no known cause. Counted in this sample were about 76,000 clones; 80% to 90% of them appeared once. Clones ranked in the top ten supply approximately 4.6% of the sample. Points on this clone: Its antigen specificity is not known. It has no much larger one-base neighbor in the sample; base qualities were not kept.

As encoded in the germline V gene, CDR1 is SGHTA while CDR2 is FQGTGA. V loses 5 bases, J loses 12 bases, and the germline ends lie 23 bases apart. Reading from cysteine to phenylalanine, the CDR3 counts 14 amino acids. Here the CDR3 DNA is all that survives: 42 bases in frame from base 1. Source material: PBMCs. The TCR sequence derives from a human donor in good health. Some clones in this sample may be carry-over from other donors' samples. Here the chain combines TRBV7-3 and TRBJ2-7; TRBD2 could be the D gene, as 7 bases match. The CDR3 corresponds to CASSADGSAGHRYF. The DNA is as follows: TGTGCCAGCAGCGCAGACGGATCAGCGGGACACCGGTACTTC.